This T cell receptor (beta chain) appears in the sequencing data of a study of cytomegalovirus exposure and HLA in healthy donors. Germline loops: CDR1 SGDLS, CDR2 YYNGEE. This CDR3 region has 12 residues. Trimming removed 0 bases at V and 1 base at J, with 2 bases between. General study results and limits: Some TCR beta chains (roughly 150 of them) were listed as cytomegalovirus-associated.

As for this clone: Its specificity is not known.

Primers for the PCR totalled 60 Vbeta and 13 Jbeta. Measured with immunoSEQ multiplex PCR; TCRdb has only the in-frame clones, and not every one. The sample carries about 120,000 clones, around three quarters recorded once. The gene calls are TRBV9 and TRBJ2-7; D call uncertain. Material for sequencing was PBMCs. The TCR originated in a female donor in good health and CMV-seronegative. The CDR3 here is CASSVVSYEQYF. The CDR3 bases are TGTGCCAGCAGCGTAGTATCCTACGAGCAGTACTTC. The full variable domain, in which reference TRBV9 and TRBJ2-7 provide the parts outside the CDR3, is DSGVTQTPKHLITATGQRVTLRCSPRSGDLSVYWYQQSLDQGLQFLIQYYNGEERAKGNILERFSAQQFPDLHSELNLSSLELGDSALYFCASSVVSYEQYFGPGTRLTVT.